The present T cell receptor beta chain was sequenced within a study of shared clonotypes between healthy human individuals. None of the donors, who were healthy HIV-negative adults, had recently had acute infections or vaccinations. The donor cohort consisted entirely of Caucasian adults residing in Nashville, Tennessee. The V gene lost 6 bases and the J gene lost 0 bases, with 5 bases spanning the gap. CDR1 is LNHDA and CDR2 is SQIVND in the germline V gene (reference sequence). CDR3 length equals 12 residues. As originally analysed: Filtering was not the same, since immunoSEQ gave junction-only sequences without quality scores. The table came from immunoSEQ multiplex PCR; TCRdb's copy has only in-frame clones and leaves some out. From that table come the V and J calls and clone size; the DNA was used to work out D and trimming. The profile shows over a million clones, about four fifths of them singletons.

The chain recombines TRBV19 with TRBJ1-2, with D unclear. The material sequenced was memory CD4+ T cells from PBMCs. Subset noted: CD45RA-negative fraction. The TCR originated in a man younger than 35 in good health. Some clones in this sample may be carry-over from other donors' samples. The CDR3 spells CASRITNYGYTF. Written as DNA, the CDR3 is TGTGCCAGTAGGATCACTAACTATGGCTACACCTTC.